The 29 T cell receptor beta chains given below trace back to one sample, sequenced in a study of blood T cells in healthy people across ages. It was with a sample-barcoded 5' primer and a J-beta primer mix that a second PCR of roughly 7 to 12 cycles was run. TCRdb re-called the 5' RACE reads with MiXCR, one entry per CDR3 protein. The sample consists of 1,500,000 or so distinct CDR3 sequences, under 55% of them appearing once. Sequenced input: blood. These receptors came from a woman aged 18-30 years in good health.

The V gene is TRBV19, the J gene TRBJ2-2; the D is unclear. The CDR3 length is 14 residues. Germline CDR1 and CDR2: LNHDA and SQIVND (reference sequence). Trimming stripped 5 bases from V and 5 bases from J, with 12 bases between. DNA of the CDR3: TGTGCCAGTAGTTCTTCCCTTGCAACCGGGGAGCTGTTTTTT. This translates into CASSSSLATGELFF.

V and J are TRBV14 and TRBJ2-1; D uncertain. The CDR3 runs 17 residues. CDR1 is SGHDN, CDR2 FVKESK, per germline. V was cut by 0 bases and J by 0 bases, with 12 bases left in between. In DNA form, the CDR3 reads TGTGCCAGCAGCCAAGAGAAAGGTCTAAGCTCCTACAATGAGCAGTTCTTC. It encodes CASSQEKGLSSYNEQFF.

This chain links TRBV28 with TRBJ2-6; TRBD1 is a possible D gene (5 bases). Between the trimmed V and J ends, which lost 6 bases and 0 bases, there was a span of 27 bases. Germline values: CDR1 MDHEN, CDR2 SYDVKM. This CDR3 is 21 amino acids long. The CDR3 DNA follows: TGTGCCAGCAGCAAACTAACCTTAAGACAGCTATTTCGCTCTGGGGCCAACGTCCTGACTTTC. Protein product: CASSKLTLRQLFRSGANVLTF.

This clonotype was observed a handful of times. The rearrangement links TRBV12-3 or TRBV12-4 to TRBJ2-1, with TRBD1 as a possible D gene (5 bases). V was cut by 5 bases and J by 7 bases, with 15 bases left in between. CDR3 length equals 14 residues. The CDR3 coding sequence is TGTGCCAGCAGTCTCCTTCAAGGGGCGAATGAGCAGTTCTTC. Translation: CASSLLQGANEQFF.

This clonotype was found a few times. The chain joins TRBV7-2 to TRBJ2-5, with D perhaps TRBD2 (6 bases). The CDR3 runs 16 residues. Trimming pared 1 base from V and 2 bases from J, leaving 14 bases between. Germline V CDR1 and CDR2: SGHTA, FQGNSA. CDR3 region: CASSLGGAGRQETQYF. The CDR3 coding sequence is TGTGCCAGCAGCTTAGGGGGTGCGGGGCGTCAAGAGACCCAGTACTTC. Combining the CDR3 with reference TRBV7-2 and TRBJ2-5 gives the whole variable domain GAGVSQSPSNKVTEKGKDVELRCDPISGHTALYWYRQSLGQGLEFLIYFQGNSAPDKSGLPSDRFSAERTGGSVSTLTIQRTQQEDSAVYLCASSLGGAGRQETQYFGPGTRLLVL.

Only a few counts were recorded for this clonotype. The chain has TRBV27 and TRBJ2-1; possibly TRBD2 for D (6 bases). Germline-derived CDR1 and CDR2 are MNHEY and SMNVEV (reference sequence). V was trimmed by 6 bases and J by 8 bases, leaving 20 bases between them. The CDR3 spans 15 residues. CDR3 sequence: CASSSGLRLVDEQFF. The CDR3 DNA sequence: TGTGCCAGCAGCTCGGGACTCCGACTAGTCGATGAGCAGTTCTTC.

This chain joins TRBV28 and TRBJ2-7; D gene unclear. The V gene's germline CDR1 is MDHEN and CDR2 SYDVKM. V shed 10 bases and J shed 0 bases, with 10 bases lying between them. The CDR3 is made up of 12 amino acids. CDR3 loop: CATNSDSYEQYF. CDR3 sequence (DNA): TGTGCCACCAACAGTGACTCCTACGAGCAGTACTTC.

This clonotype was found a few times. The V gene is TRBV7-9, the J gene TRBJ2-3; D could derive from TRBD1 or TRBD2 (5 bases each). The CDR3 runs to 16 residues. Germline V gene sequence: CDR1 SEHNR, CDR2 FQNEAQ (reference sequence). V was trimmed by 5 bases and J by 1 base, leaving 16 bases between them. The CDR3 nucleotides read TGTGCCAGCAGCCGAACCAGGGAGCTGGGCACAGATACGCAGTATTTT. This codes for CASSRTRELGTDTQYF. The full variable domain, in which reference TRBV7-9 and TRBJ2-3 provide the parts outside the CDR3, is DTGVSQNPRHKITKRGQNVTFRCDPISEHNRLYWYRQTLGQGPEFLTYFQNEAQLEKSRLLSDRFSAERPKGSFSTLEIQRTEQGDSAMYLCASSRTRELGTDTQYFGPGTRLTVL.

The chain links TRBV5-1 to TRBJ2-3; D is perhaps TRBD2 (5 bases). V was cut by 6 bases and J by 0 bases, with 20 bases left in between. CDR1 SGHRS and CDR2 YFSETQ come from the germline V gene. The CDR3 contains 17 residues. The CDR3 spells CASTLPSRSSSTDTQYF. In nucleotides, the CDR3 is TGCGCCAGCACTCTGCCTAGCAGGAGTTCTAGCACAGATACGCAGTATTTT.

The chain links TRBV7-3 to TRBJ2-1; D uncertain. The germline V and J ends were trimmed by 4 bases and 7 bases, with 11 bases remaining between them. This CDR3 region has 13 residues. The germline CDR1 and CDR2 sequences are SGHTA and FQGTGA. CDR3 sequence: CASSSDRQNEQFF. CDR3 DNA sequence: TGTGCCAGCAGCTCAGATAGACAAAATGAGCAGTTCTTC.

This chain's CDR3 is CASSLLRQSETQYF. The DNA of the CDR3 is TGTGCCAGCAGTTTACTGAGACAGAGCGAGACCCAGTACTTC. The V and J genes are TRBV28 and TRBJ2-7, with D tentatively TRBD1 (5 bases). The J call may be faulty, since TRBJ2-5 better matches the DNA end. Germline assignment: CDR1 MDHEN and CDR2 SYDVKM. The CDR3 runs to 14 residues.

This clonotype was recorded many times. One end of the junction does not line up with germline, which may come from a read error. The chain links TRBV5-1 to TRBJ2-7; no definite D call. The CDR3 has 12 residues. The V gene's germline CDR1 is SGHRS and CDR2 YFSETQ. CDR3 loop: CASSLQGNEQYF. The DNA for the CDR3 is TGTGCCAGCAGTTTACAAGGGAACGAGCAGTACTTC.

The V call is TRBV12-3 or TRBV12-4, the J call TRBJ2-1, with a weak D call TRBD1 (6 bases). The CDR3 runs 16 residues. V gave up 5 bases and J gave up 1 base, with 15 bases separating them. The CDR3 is CASSPRGTASYNEQFF. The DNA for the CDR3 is TGTGCCAGCAGTCCGAGGGGGACGGCGTCCTACAATGAGCAGTTCTTC.

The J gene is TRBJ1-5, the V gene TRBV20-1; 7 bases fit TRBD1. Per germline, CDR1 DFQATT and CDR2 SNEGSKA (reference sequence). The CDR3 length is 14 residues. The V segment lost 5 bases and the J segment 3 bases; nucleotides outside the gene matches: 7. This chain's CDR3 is CSAQGQTYNQPQHF. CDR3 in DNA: TGCAGTGCTCAGGGACAGACCTACAATCAGCCCCAGCATTTT.

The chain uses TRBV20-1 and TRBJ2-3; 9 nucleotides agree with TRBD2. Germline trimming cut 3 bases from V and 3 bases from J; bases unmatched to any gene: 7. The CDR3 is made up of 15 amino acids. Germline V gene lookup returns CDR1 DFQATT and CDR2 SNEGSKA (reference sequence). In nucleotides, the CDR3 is TGCAGTGCTAGTCTGAGGACTAGCGTGACAGATACGCAGTATTTT. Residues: CSASLRTSVTDTQYF.

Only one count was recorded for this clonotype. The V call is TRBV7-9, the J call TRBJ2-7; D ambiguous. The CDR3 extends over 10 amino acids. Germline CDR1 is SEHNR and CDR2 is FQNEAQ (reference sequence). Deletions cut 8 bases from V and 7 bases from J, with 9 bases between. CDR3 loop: CASALVEQYF. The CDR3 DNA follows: TGTGCCAGCGCCCTCGTGGAGCAGTACTTC.

This CDR3 is CASRRDLGNEQFF. CDR3 bases: TGCGCCAGCAGGAGAGACTTGGGCAATGAGCAGTTCTTC. The V and J genes are TRBV5-1 and TRBJ2-1; no clear D gene. Trimming stripped 5 bases from V and 6 bases from J, with 12 bases between. From germline, CDR1 is SGHRS and CDR2 YFSETQ. The CDR3 consists of 13 residues.

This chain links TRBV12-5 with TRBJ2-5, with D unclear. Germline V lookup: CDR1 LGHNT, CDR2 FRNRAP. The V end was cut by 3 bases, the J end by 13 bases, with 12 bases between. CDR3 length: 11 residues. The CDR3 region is CASGFGRAWYF. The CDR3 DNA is TGTGCTAGTGGTTTCGGCAGAGCGTGGTACTTC. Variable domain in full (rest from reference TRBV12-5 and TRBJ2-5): DARVTQTPRHKVTEMGQEVTMRCQPILGHNTVFWYRQTMMQGLELLAYFRNRAPLDDSGMPKDRFSAEMPDATLATLKIQPSEPRDSAVYFCASGFGRAWYFGPGTRLLVL.

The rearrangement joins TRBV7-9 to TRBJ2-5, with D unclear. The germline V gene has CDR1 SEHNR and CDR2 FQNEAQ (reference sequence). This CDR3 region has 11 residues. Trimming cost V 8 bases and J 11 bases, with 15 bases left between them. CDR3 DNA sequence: TGTGCCAGCGATCTGTATGCTGAGCAGTACTTC. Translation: CASDLYAEQYF.

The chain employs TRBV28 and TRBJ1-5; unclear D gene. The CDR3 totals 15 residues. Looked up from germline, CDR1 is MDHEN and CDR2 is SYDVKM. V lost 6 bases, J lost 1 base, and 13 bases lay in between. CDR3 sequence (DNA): TGTGCCAGCAGAATAGAAGGGCGGAGCAATCAGCCCCAGCATTTT. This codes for CASRIEGRSNQPQHF.

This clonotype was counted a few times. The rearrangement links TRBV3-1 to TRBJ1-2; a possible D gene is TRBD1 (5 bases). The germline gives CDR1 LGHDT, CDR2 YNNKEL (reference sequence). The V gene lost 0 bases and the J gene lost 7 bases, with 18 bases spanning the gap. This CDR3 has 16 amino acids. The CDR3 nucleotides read TGTGCCAGCAGCCAAGATATCTCGGCAGGGCCTATTGGCTACACCTTC. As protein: CASSQDISAGPIGYTF.

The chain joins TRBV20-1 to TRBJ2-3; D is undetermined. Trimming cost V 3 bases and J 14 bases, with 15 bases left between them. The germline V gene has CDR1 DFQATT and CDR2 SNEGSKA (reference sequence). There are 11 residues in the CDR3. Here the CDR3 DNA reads TGCAGTGCTAGTTCAAGCGTGGCGCTGTATTTT. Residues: CSASSSVALYF.

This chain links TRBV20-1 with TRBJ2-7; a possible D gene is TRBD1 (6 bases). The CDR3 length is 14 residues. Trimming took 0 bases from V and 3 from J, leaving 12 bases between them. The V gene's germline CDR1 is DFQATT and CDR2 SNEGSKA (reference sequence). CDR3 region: CSARDRDTNYEQYF. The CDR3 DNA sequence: TGCAGTGCTAGAGATCGGGACACCAACTACGAGCAGTACTTC.

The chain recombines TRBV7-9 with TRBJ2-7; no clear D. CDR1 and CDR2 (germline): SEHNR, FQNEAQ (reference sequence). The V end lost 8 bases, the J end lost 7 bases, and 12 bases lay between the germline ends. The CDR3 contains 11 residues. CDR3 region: CASAARKEQYF. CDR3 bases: TGTGCCAGCGCGGCGAGAAAGGAGCAGTACTTC.

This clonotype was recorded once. CDR3 residues: CSATNPQGGNTEAFF. The DNA for the CDR3 is TGCAGTGCTACCAACCCTCAGGGGGGGAACACTGAAGCTTTCTTT. The chain has TRBV20-1 and TRBJ1-1; TRBD1 matches 7 bases. This CDR3 comprises 15 residues. The V gene's germline CDR1 is DFQATT and CDR2 SNEGSKA (reference sequence). J was trimmed by 1 base and V by 4 bases; bases with no gene match: 9.

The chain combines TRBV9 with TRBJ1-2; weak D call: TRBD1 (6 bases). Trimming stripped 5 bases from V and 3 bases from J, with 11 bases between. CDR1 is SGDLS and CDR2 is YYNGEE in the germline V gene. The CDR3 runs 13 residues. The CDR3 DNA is TGTGCCAGCAGTAAAAGGGGGGACTATGGCTACACCTTC. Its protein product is CASSKRGDYGYTF.

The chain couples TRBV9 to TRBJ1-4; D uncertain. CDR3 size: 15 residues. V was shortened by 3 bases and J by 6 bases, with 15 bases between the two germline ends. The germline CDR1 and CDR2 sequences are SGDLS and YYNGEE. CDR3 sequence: CASSGGGGPDEKLFF. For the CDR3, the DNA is TGTGCCAGCAGCGGCGGTGGAGGGCCGGATGAAAAACTGTTTTTT. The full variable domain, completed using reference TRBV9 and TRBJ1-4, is DSGVTQTPKHLITATGQRVTLRCSPRSGDLSVYWYQQSLDQGLQFLIQYYNGEERAKGNILERFSAQQFPDLHSELNLSSLELGDSALYFCASSGGGGPDEKLFFGSGTQLSVL.

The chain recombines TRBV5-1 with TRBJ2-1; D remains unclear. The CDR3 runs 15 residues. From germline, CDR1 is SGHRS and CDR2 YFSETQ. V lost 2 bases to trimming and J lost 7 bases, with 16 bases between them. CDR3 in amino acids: CASSLPQGWRNEQFF. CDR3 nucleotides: TGCGCCAGCAGCTTACCCCAAGGTTGGCGGAATGAGCAGTTCTTC.

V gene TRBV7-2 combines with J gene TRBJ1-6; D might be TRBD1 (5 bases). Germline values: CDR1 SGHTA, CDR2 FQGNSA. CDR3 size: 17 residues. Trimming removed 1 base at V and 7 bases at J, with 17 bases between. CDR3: CASSLERQGLRNSPLHF. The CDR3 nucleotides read TGTGCCAGCAGCTTAGAACGGCAGGGCCTAAGGAATTCACCCCTCCACTTT.